The 29 T cell receptor beta chains below all came from one sample that was sequenced in a study of T cells in Graves' hyperthyroidism and ophthalmopathy. RNA transcripts provided the source from which TCR beta CDR3 regions were amplified. Using the HTBI primer set, a first-round RT-PCR was run on the TCR CDR3. Each CDR3 protein is one row after TCRdb ran MiXCR on the multiplex PCR reads. The data show roughly 800,000 distinct CDR3 sequences, approximately 40% seen once. The sequenced sample was blood. Receptors were obtained from a young man with Graves' hyperthyroidism.

As for this clonotype: This clone may be a read error of a much larger clone one base away. The chain is built from TRBV15 and TRBJ1-5; TRBD1 matches at 7 bases. The J segment lost 3 bases and the V segment lost 0 bases, leaving 5 bases of the junction unmatched. The CDR3 totals 16 residues. Germline V gives CDR1 LNHNV, CDR2 YYDKDF (reference sequence). The CDR3 DNA is TGTGCCACCAGCAGAGATCTGACAGGGTACAATCAGCCCCAGCATTTT. Translation: CATSRDLTGYNQPQHF. Together with reference TRBV15 and TRBJ1-5, the CDR3 gives the full variable domain: DAMVIQNPRYQVTQFGKPVTLSCSQTLNHNVMYWYQQKSSQAPKLLFHYYDKDFNNEADTPDNFQSRRPNTSFCFLDIRSPGLGDTAMYLCATSRDLTGYNQPQHFGDGTRLSIL.

This clonotype occurred many times. This chain joins TRBV7-6 and TRBJ2-5, with D possibly TRBD1 on 5 matching bases. V was shortened by 5 bases and J by 5 bases, with 18 bases between the two germline ends. Germline V lookup: CDR1 SGHVS, CDR2 FNYEAQ. This CDR3 comprises 15 residues. The CDR3 nucleotides are TGTGCCAGCAGCCAAGGGCAGGGCATCGAGGAGACCCAGTACTTC. It yields the protein CASSQGQGIEETQYF. Together with reference TRBV7-6 and TRBJ2-5, the CDR3 gives the full variable domain: GAGVSQSPRYKVTKRGQDVALRCDPISGHVSLYWYRQALGQGPEFLTYFNYEAQQDKSGLPNDRFSAERPEGSISTLTIQRTEQRDSAMYRCASSQGQGIEETQYFGPGTRLLVL.

The chain has TRBV12-3 or TRBV12-4 and TRBJ1-5; D is uncertain. This CDR3 region has 13 residues. The V end lost 0 bases, the J end lost 5 bases, and 5 bases lay between the germline ends. The CDR3 loop is CASSLATYQPQHF. The CDR3 bases are TGTGCCAGCAGTTTAGCCACCTATCAGCCCCAGCATTTT.

The sample holds many counts of this clonotype. One end of the junction is discordant with germline, which a read error may explain. The CDR3 spells CASSRAGGELFF. The CDR3 region has the DNA TGTGCTAGCAGCCGAGCCGGCGGGGAGCTGTTTTTT. The chain has TRBV7-7 and TRBJ2-2, with D unclear. This CDR3 is 12 amino acids long. Germline values: CDR1 SSHAT, CDR2 FNYEAQ (reference sequence).

Ten or more counts support this clonotype. The chain is built from TRBV25-1 and TRBJ1-5, with a possible D match to TRBD1 (5 bases). CDR3 length equals 16 residues. In germline, CDR1 is MGHDK, CDR2 SYGVNS. Trimming shortened V by 1 base and J by 1 base, and 11 bases separated the two germline ends. Here the CDR3 DNA reads TGTGCCAGCAGTGAATCCTCGGCAGGGAGCAATCAGCCCCAGCATTTT. Residues: CASSESSAGSNQPQHF.

This clonotype was seen repeatedly, ten times or more. This chain connects TRBV7-2 to TRBJ2-7; D call uncertain. CDR1 is SGHTA, CDR2 FQGNSA, per germline. Between the trimmed V and J ends, which lost 6 bases and 0 bases, there was a span of 6 bases. The CDR3 has 12 residues. CDR3 amino acids: CASSLHSYEQYF. In DNA, the CDR3 is TGTGCCAGCAGTCTCCACTCCTACGAGCAGTACTTC.

The gene calls are TRBV7-9 and TRBJ1-1; D is uncertain. The CDR3 is 13 residues long. CDR1 SEHNR and CDR2 FQNEAQ come from the germline V gene (reference sequence). The V gene lost 4 bases and the J gene lost 7 bases, with 13 bases spanning the gap. The CDR3: CASSSDKGDEAFF. In DNA, the CDR3 is TGTGCCAGCAGCTCCGACAAGGGTGATGAAGCTTTCTTT.

In its sample, this clonotype was seen many times. V gene TRBV15 combines with J gene TRBJ2-2; D uncertain. Germline V gene sequence: CDR1 LNHNV, CDR2 YYDKDF (reference sequence). V lost 1 base and J lost 5, with 5 bases in between. The CDR3 is made up of 13 amino acids. The CDR3 bases are TGTGCCACCAGCAGAGCCGGTACCGGGGAGCTGTTTTTT. It codes for CATSRAGTGELFF.

As to this clonotype: A read error may produce the germline difference seen at one junction end. The chain combines TRBV29-1 with TRBJ2-7, with a possible D match to TRBD2 (5 bases). The CDR3 runs 14 residues. Germline loops: CDR1 SQVTM, CDR2 ANQGSEA. CDR3 sequence: CGVEGASVMGEQYF. The CDR3 coding sequence is TGCGGCGTTGAGGGAGCGAGTGTAATGGGCGAGCAGTACTTC.

V gene TRBV5-1 combines with J gene TRBJ1-1; D may be TRBD1 (5 bases). The ends were cut back, 1 base at V and 4 bases at J, with 14 bases in the middle. Germline lookup yields CDR1 SGHRS and CDR2 YFSETQ. The CDR3 has 15 residues. The CDR3 DNA reads as TGCGCCAGCAGCTTGACGGCCGATGGGGGCACTGAAGCTTTCTTT. Translated, it gives CASSLTADGGTEAFF. The complete variable domain, with remaining parts taken from reference TRBV5-1 and TRBJ1-1, reads KAGVTQTPRYLIKTRGQQVTLSCSPISGHRSVSWYQQTPGQGLQFLFEYFSETQRNKGNFPGRFSGRQFSNSRSEMNVSTLELGDSALYLCASSLTADGGTEAFFGQGTRLTVV.

On this clonotype itself: Just one base apart from a much larger clone, this may be a read error. This sequence joins TRBV7-8 and TRBJ1-1; D remains ambiguous. The CDR3 is 14 amino acids. Germline V gene lookup returns CDR1 SGHVS and CDR2 FQNEAQ. V was pared by 7 bases and J by 6 bases, with 18 bases between. CDR3 amino acids: CASTITGPDAEAFF. In DNA form, the CDR3 reads TGTGCCAGCACCATCACCGGGCCTGACGCTGAAGCTTTCTTT.

This clonotype was observed at least ten times. The chain uses TRBV11-2 and TRBJ2-6; 8 nucleotides agree with TRBD1. This CDR3 region has 16 residues. J lost 3 bases, V lost 5 bases, and 6 bases had no gene match. From germline, CDR1 is SGHAT and CDR2 FQNNGV. In nucleotides, the CDR3 is TGTGCCAGCAGCCACAGGACAGGGTTTGGGGCCAACGTCCTGACTTTC. Translated: CASSHRTGFGANVLTF.

As regards this clonotype: A clone one base away is much larger, so this may be a read error. The rearrangement links TRBV10-3 to TRBJ2-5; TRBD2 agrees at 11 bases. Germline assignment: CDR1 ENHRY and CDR2 SYGVKD. With V trimmed by 6 bases and J by 5 bases, 5 bases remained unmatched. This CDR3 is 14 amino acids long. In nucleotides, the CDR3 is TGTGCCATCAGACCGAGACTAGCGGGGGAGACCCAGTACTTC. Translating it yields CAIRPRLAGETQYF.

This clonotype has at least ten counts. The V and J genes are TRBV29-1 and TRBJ2-5; D call uncertain. This CDR3 has 13 residues. Deletions cut 5 bases from V and 5 bases from J, with 15 bases between. Germline CDR1 is SQVTM and CDR2 is ANQGSEA. The CDR3 loop is CSVKFSVAETQYF. In DNA form, the CDR3 reads TGCAGCGTTAAATTCAGCGTCGCGGAGACCCAGTACTTC.

This chain uses TRBV18 with TRBJ1-3; D unresolved. This CDR3 is built from 14 residues. Germline V gives CDR1 KGHSH, CDR2 LQKENI. Trimming removed 2 bases at V and 3 bases at J, with 8 bases between. The CDR3 region is CASSPGDGGNTIYF. CDR3 coding DNA: TGTGCCAGCTCACCAGGGGATGGTGGAAACACCATATATTTT.

The chain couples TRBV29-1 to TRBJ1-5; 7 nucleotides align to TRBD1. Per the germline V gene, CDR1 is SQVTM and CDR2 is ANQGSEA. The CDR3 loop spans 13 amino acids. V trimming: 8 bases; J trimming: 3 bases; junction bases outside the gene matches: 7. The CDR3 DNA follows: TGCAGCCTGACAGGGAGAGCCAATCAGCCCCAGCATTTT. Translation gives CSLTGRANQPQHF.

This clonotype was seen a few times. The chain carries TRBV5-5 and TRBJ1-5; D might be TRBD1 (5 bases). This CDR3 has 16 residues. Germline V CDR1 and CDR2: SGHKS, YYEKEE (reference sequence). V was clipped by 1 base and J by 2 bases, with 13 bases between them. In DNA, the CDR3 is TGTGCCAGCAGCTTGAGGGGCTCAGGTGGCAATCAGCCCCAGCATTTT. This translates into CASSLRGSGGNQPQHF.

The chain recombines TRBV5-6 with TRBJ2-7; D remains unclear. CDR1 and CDR2 (germline): SGHDT, YYEEEE. The CDR3 has 13 residues. Trimming left V 2 bases short and J 7 bases short, with 13 bases between. The CDR3 bases are TGTGCCAGCAGCTTTTCCTCCCCTTGGGAGCAGTACTTC. Protein: CASSFSSPWEQYF.

This clonotype appeared many times. The chain is built from TRBV9 and TRBJ1-5, with D perhaps TRBD1 (6 bases). From germline, CDR1 is SGDLS and CDR2 YYNGEE. The CDR3 is 15 amino acids. Trimming took off 2 bases at V and 0 bases at J, with 9 bases between the two ends. In nucleotides, the CDR3 is TGTGCCAGCAGCGTCGGGGACATTAGCAATCAGCCCCAGCATTTT. It is translated as CASSVGDISNQPQHF.

Note on this clonotype: A much larger clone sits a single nucleotide away, making a read error possible. The DNA of the CDR3 is TGTGCCAGCAGTGACCGGGACAGGGGCAATCAGCCCCAGCATTTT. Residues: CASSDRDRGNQPQHF. The chain carries TRBV6-5 and TRBJ1-5; 9 positions agree with TRBD1. The J segment lost 2 bases and the V segment lost 5 bases, leaving 4 bases of the junction unmatched. CDR3 size: 15 residues. The germline V gene has CDR1 MNHEY and CDR2 SVGAGI.

The rearrangement links TRBV20-1 to TRBJ2-7; TRBD2 aligns across 8 bases. With 6 bases clipped from V and 9 bases from J, the junction kept 13 bases outside the gene matches. Germline V gene data show CDR1 as DFQATT and CDR2 as SNEGSKA (reference sequence). The CDR3 sequence is 13 residues long. CDR3 sequence reads: CSASVAGRSGQYF. The CDR3 nucleotides read TGCAGTGCGAGTGTAGCGGGACGTTCGGGGCAGTACTTC.

V is TRBV29-1 and J is TRBJ2-5, with D perhaps assigned TRBD1 or TRBD2 (5 bases each). The germline V gene encodes CDR1 SQVTM and CDR2 ANQGSEA. The CDR3 runs to 15 residues. V was shortened by 8 bases and J by 1 base, with 20 bases between the two germline ends. The CDR3 region is CSSSGRGRIQETQYF. CDR3 nucleotide sequence: TGCAGCAGCTCAGGAAGGGGACGGATCCAAGAGACCCAGTACTTC.

This clonotype turned up a few times. The chain employs TRBV11-3 and TRBJ2-5; 8 nucleotides line up with TRBD2. The junction had 10 bases not matched to a gene; V was cut back by 5 bases and J by 5 bases. The CDR3 sequence is 15 residues long. Germline CDR1 is SGHNT and CDR2 is YENEEA. DNA of the CDR3: TGTGCCAGCAGCCCCCGGGGCGGGGGGCTCGAGACCCAGTACTTC. Protein product: CASSPRGGGLETQYF. The variable domain in full, completed from reference TRBV11-3 and TRBJ2-5, reads EAGVVQSPRYKIIEKKQPVAFWCNPISGHNTLYWYLQNLGQGPELLIRYENEEAVDDSQLPKDRFSAERLKGVDSTLKIQPAELGDSAVYLCASSPRGGGLETQYFGPGTRLLVL.

This clonotype has a handful of counts. The rearrangement joins TRBV6-5 to TRBJ2-7, with no clear D. V lost 10 bases, J lost 7 bases, and 14 bases lay in between. The CDR3 consists of 11 residues. Germline loops: CDR1 MNHEY, CDR2 SVGAGI. CDR3 in DNA: TGTGCCATAGGGATGCCCCCTGAGCAGTACTTC. Translation: CAIGMPPEQYF.

The J gene is TRBJ1-5, the V gene TRBV20-1; tentative D call: TRBD1 (5 bases). The V end lost 6 bases, the J end lost 5 bases, and 11 bases lay between the germline ends. The CDR3 is made up of 12 amino acids. Looked up from germline, CDR1 is DFQATT and CDR2 is SNEGSKA (reference sequence). CDR3 amino acids: CSAPGNDQPQHF. DNA of the CDR3: TGCAGTGCCCCAGGGAACGATCAGCCCCAGCATTTT.

This clonotype was observed a few times. J is TRBJ1-4 and V is TRBV7-9; D is uncertain. Between the trimmed V and J ends, which lost 2 bases and 3 bases, there was a span of 10 bases. From germline, CDR1 is SEHNR and CDR2 FQNEAQ (reference sequence). The CDR3 is 15 amino acids. CDR3 in amino acids: CASSLWEGSNEKLFF. The CDR3 DNA follows: TGTGCCAGCAGCTTATGGGAAGGGTCTAATGAAAAACTGTTTTTT.

At least ten counts were recorded for this clonotype. The rearrangement joins TRBV25-1 to TRBJ1-2; a weak D match, TRBD1 (6 bases). Trimming cost V 0 bases and J 3 bases, with 14 bases left between them. CDR1 and CDR2 from the germline V gene are MGHDK and SYGVNS. The CDR3 runs to 16 residues. The CDR3 DNA reads as TGTGCCAGCAGTGAATATCCCCCAGGGGAAGACTATGGCTACACCTTC. Its translation: CASSEYPPGEDYGYTF.

A word on this clonotype: A read error may be the cause here, since a much bigger clone is one base away. V is TRBV20-1 and J is TRBJ1-2, with a weak D call TRBD1 (6 bases). Germline lookup yields CDR1 DFQATT and CDR2 SNEGSKA (reference sequence). Trimming removed 0 bases at V and 7 bases at J, with 15 bases between. CDR3 length: 14 residues. CDR3 sequence reads: CSARDGGIGCGYTF. The CDR3 DNA reads as TGCAGTGCTAGAGATGGGGGCATAGGCTGTGGCTACACCTTC.

This chain uses TRBV10-3 with TRBJ1-2; 9 bases line up with TRBD1. V trimming: 7 bases; J trimming: 8 bases; junction bases outside the gene matches: 8. Germline V gives CDR1 ENHRY, CDR2 SYGVKD. The CDR3 sequence is 13 residues long. CDR3 coding DNA: TGTGCCATCACCCGGGACAGGGAAGAAGGCTACACCTTC. Residues: CAITRDREEGYTF.